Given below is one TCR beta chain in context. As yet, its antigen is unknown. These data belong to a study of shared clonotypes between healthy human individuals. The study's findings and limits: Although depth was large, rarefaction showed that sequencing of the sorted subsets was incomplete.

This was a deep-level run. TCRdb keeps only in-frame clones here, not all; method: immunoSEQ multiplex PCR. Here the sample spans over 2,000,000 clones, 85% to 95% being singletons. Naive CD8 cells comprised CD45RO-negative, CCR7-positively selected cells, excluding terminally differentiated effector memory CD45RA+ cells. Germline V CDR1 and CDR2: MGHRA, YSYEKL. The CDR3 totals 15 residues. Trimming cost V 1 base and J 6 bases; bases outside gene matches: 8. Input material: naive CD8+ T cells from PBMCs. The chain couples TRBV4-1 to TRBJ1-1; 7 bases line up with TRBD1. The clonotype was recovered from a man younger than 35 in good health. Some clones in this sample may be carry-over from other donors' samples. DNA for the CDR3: TGCGCCAGCAGCCAAGTAGGGGGCACGGTCGCTGAAGCTTTCTTT. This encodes CASSQVGGTVAEAFF.